This is a list of T cell receptor beta chains from one sample in a study of blood T cell repertoires in COVID-19. The repertoire was sequenced with immunoSEQ multiplex PCR; TCRdb's copy has only in-frame clones and lacks some. This sample yields a few hundred thousand clones, of which around 87% are seen a single time; 1% to 1.5% belongs to the top ten. The sample consisted of PBMCs or T cells enriched from blood (not recorded which). These receptors were obtained from a man aged 30 to 39 who had recovered from COVID-19. CDR3s include the opening cysteine and the closing phenylalanine or tryptophan. A D gene is named only where the DNA matches it firmly. Where a row states a size, it is once, few, many or the class of an expanded clone; other rows omit it.

TGCAGCGTTGTTAGTCTAACAGATACGCAGTATTTT,CSVVSLTDTQYF,.,.,TRBJ2-3,TRBV29-1,12
TGTGCCAGCAGCTTAGGCCCAGGAAGTCAGCCCCAGCATTTT,CASSLGPGSQPQHF,few,.,TRBJ1-5,TRBV13,14
TGTGCCAGCAGCGTAGGCGGGGGGGCATACAATGAGCAGTTCTTC,CASSVGGGAYNEQFF,.,TRBD2,TRBJ2-1,TRBV9,15
TGCGCCAGCAGCCCGACGACAGGGGGCGCTGGAAACACCATATATTTT,CASSPTTGGAGNTIYF,.,TRBD1,TRBJ1-3,TRBV4-3,16
TGTGCCGCGGGACTAGTTTCTCTTGCGGAGACCCAGTACTTC,CAAGLVSLAETQYF,.,TRBD2,TRBJ2-5,TRBV6-5,14
TGTGCCAGCAGCCTACAGGGGGCCCGTTACGAGCAGTACTTC,CASSLQGARYEQYF,.,TRBD1,TRBJ2-7,TRBV11-2,14
TGTGCCAGCCGAAAGGTAAGGGACAACGTCTATGGCTACACCTTC,CASRKVRDNVYGYTF,.,.,TRBJ1-2,TRBV6-5,15
TGTGCCAGCAGTGAAGGGAGAGGGGGACGGTCTTACTATGGCTACACCTTC,CASSEGRGGRSYYGYTF,.,.,TRBJ1-2,TRBV6-1,17
TGTGCCAGCAGTACAGGGGTATTTGATCAGCCCCAGCATTTT,CASSTGVFDQPQHF,.,TRBD1,TRBJ1-5,TRBV6-5,14
TGCAGCGTTGATGGGACTAGCGGGGTGAATGAGCAGTTCTTC,CSVDGTSGVNEQFF,.,TRBD2,TRBJ2-1,TRBV29-1,14
TGTGCCAGCAGCTTGGTCCTCCGAGACTCTAACTATGGCTACACCTTC,CASSLVLRDSNYGYTF,.,.,TRBJ1-2,TRBV5-8,16
TGTGCCAGCAGTGAAGCTCGAGGCCCCAGCTCCTATAATTCACCCCTCCACTTT,CASSEARGPSSYNSPLHF,once,.,TRBJ1-6,TRBV2,18
TGTGCCAGCACCATTAGCGGGGGGAGCACAGATACGCAGTATTTT,CASTISGGSTDTQYF,.,TRBD2,TRBJ2-3,TRBV5-4,15
TGTGCCAGCAGCTTACAGGGGACAGGCACTGAAGCTTTCTTT,CASSLQGTGTEAFF,.,TRBD1,TRBJ1-1,TRBV7-9,14
TGTGCCAGCAGCTCGGTACCCGGAGGACAGAATGAAAAACTGTTTTTT,CASSSVPGGQNEKLFF,.,.,TRBJ1-4,TRBV5-6,16
TGTGCCAGCAGCTCACACCTGGGGCGGGGGCCTTTGAACACCGGGGAGCTGTTTTTT,CASSSHLGRGPLNTGELFF,.,.,TRBJ2-2,TRBV5-5,19
TGTGCCAGCAGCATCGGGTCTGAAGCTTTCTTT,CASSIGSEAFF,.,.,TRBJ1-1,TRBV12-3/TRBV12-4,11
TGTGCCAGCTCACCGCCGGGGGAAGGCTACACCTTC,CASSPPGEGYTF,.,.,TRBJ1-2,TRBV18,12
TGTGCCAGCAGCTTGTGGTCCCAGATCGGGAGACAGTACTTC,CASSLWSQIGRQYF,.,.,TRBJ2-4,TRBV5-6,14
TGCGCCAGCAGCTTTTCCTGGACAGGGACAAACACTGAAGCTTTCTTT,CASSFSWTGTNTEAFF,.,TRBD1,TRBJ1-1,TRBV5-1,16
TGTGCCATCAGTGGCTCTACAGGGGGAGATGCATCTTCACCCCTCCACTTT,CAISGSTGGDASSPLHF,.,TRBD1,TRBJ1-6,TRBV10-3,17
TGCGCCAGCAGTGATCTGACTAGCGGTTTGAAAGAGACCCAGTACTTC,CASSDLTSGLKETQYF,.,TRBD2,TRBJ2-5,TRBV10-2,16
TGTGCCAGTAGCCACAGGGAAGGTGGTCAGCCCCAGCATTTT,CASSHREGGQPQHF,.,.,TRBJ1-5,TRBV19,14
TGTGCCAGCAGCTTCCGGGGTGGGGCCAACGTCCTGACTTTC,CASSFRGGANVLTF,.,.,TRBJ2-6,TRBV7-2,14
TGTGCCTGGACACCCGGGTTCCGCTATGGCTACACCTTC,CAWTPGFRYGYTF,.,.,TRBJ1-2,TRBV30,13
TGTGCCTGGAGCGAGGACAGGGGGACTTTCTTT,CAWSEDRGTFF,.,TRBD1,TRBJ1-1,TRBV30,11
TGTGCCAGCAGAGGTGGAGGGTTCGACCCCACAGATACGCAGTATTTT,CASRGGGFDPTDTQYF,.,.,TRBJ2-3,TRBV2,16
TGTGCCAGCAGCCAAGATCGGGGGCAGCCCCAGCATTTT,CASSQDRGQPQHF,.,.,TRBJ1-5,TRBV4-2,13
TGTGCCAGCAGCTTAGAGGGGCCCTACTCTGGGGCCAACGTCCTGACTTTC,CASSLEGPYSGANVLTF,.,.,TRBJ2-6,TRBV13,17
TGTGCCAGCAGCCCCAGACAGGGAAATTCACCCCTCCACTTT,CASSPRQGNSPLHF,few,TRBD1,TRBJ1-6,TRBV3-1/TRBV3-2,14
TGTGCCAGCAGTGCTTGGCAGGGATCCACTGAAGCTTTCTTT,CASSAWQGSTEAFF,.,.,TRBJ1-1,TRBV2,14
TGTGCCAGCAGGAAACAGGGCGGCGAGCAGTACTTC,CASRKQGGEQYF,.,.,TRBJ2-7,TRBV6-5,12
TGCGCCAGCAGCCTGCAGGGGCAGGGCAACACTGAAGCTTTCTTT,CASSLQGQGNTEAFF,.,.,TRBJ1-1,TRBV5-1,15